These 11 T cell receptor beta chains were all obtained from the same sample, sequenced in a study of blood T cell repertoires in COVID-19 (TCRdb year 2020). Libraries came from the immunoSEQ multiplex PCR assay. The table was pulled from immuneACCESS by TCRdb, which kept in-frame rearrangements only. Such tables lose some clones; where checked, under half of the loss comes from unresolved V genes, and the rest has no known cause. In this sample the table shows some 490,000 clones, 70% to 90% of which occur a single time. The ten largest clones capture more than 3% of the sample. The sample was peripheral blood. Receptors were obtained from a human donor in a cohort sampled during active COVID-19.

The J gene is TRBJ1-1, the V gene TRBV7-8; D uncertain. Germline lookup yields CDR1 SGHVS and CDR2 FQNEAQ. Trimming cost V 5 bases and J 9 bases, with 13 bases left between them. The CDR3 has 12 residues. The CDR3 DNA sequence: TGTGCCAGCAGCCCCGGACTGACAAAAGCTTTCTTT. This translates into CASSPGLTKAFF.

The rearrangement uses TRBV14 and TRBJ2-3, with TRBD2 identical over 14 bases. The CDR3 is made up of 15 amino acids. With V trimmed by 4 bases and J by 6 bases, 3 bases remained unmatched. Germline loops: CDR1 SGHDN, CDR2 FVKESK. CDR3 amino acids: CASSPRLAGGDTQYF. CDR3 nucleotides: TGTGCCAGCAGCCCCAGACTAGCGGGAGGGGATACGCAGTATTTT.

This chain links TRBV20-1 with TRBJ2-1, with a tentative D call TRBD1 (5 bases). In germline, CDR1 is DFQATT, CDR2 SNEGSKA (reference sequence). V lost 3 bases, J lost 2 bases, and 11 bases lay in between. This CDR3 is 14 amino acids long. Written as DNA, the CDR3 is TGCAGTGCTAGTCAGGGATGGCCCTACAATGAGCAGTTCTTC. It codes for CSASQGWPYNEQFF.

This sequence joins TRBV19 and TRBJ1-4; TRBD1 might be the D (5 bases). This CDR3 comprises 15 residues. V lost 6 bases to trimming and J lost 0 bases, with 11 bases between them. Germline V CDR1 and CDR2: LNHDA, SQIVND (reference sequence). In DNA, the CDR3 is TGTGCCAGTAGGGCGACAGCTGCAACTAATGAAAAACTGTTTTTT. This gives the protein CASRATAATNEKLFF.

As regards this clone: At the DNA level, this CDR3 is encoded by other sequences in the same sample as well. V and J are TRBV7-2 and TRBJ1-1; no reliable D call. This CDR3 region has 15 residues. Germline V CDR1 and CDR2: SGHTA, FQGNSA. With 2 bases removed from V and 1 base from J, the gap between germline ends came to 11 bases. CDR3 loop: CASSLIGRANTEAFF. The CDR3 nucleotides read TGTGCCAGCAGCTTAATCGGGAGAGCGAACACTGAAGCTTTCTTT.

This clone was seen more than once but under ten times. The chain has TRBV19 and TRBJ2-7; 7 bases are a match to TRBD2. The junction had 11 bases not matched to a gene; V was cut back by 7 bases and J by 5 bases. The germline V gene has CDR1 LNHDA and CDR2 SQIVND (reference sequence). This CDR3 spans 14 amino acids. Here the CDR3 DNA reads TGTGCCAGTACCCGCGCGGGAGTGTCGGACGAGCAGTACTTC. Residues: CASTRAGVSDEQYF.

The CDR3 region has the DNA TGTGCCAGCAGACCGGACAGGGGGTTCACTGAAGCTTTCTTT. This sequence encodes CASRPDRGFTEAFF. The chain couples TRBV28 to TRBJ1-1, with 10 bases lining up with TRBD1. This CDR3 comprises 14 residues. The V segment lost 6 bases and the J segment 4 bases; nucleotides outside the gene matches: 5. Germline V gene lookup returns CDR1 MDHEN and CDR2 SYDVKM.

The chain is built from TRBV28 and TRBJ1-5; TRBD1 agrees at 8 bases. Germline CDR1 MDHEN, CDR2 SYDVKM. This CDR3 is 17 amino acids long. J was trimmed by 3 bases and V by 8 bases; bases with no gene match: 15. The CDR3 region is CASYTTRTGFDNQPQHF. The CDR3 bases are TGTGCCAGCTATACTACCCGGACAGGGTTTGACAATCAGCCCCAGCATTTT.

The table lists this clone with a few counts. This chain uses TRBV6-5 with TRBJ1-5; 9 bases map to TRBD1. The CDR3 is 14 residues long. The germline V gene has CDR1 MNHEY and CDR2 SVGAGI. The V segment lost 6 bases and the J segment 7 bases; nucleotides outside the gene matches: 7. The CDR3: CASRGQGGEQPQHF. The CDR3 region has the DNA TGTGCCAGCAGGGGACAGGGAGGAGAGCAGCCCCAGCATTTT.

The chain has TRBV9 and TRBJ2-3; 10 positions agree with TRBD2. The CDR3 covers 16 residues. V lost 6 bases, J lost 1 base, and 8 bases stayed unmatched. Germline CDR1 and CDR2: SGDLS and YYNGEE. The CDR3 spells CASTAGGPRGTDTQYF. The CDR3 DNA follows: TGTGCCAGCACAGCGGGAGGGCCAAGGGGCACAGATACGCAGTATTTT.

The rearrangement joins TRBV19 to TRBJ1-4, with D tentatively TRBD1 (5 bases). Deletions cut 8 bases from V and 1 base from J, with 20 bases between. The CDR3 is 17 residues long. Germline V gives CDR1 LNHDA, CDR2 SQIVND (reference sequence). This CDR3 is CASHRTPATLTNEKLFF. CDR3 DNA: TGTGCCAGTCACAGGACCCCAGCGACCTTAACTAATGAAAAACTGTTTTTT.